The 10 T cell receptor beta chains listed next were all sequenced from one sample in a study of T-cell memory formation after mild COVID-19. Via MiXCR, TCRdb re-called the 5' RACE reads, giving one row per CDR3 protein. The sample includes hundreds of thousands of distinct CDR3 sequences, about 19% seen only once; the top ten take about 8.1%. Specimen: PBMCs or a T cell subset sorted from them (not recorded which). The source is an adult woman who had mild COVID-19 (a few samples of this study predate the infection). Cell type and time point are not known.

The chain links TRBV7-9 to TRBJ2-5; D is perhaps TRBD1 (5 bases). The CDR3 is made up of 14 amino acids. Germline CDR1 SEHNR, CDR2 FQNEAQ (reference sequence). Deletions cut 0 bases from V and 2 bases from J, with 7 bases between. CDR3 sequence reads: CASSLAYRQETQYF. CDR3 bases: TGTGCCAGCAGCTTAGCTTACAGGCAAGAGACCCAGTACTTC.

This rearrangement joins TRBV3-1 to TRBJ1-6, with D perhaps TRBD1 (5 bases). V gave up 3 bases and J gave up 6 bases, with 9 bases separating them. Per germline, CDR1 LGHDT and CDR2 YNNKEL (reference sequence). The CDR3 consists of 14 residues. The CDR3 DNA is TGTGCCAGCAGCCAGGACACTATTAATTCACCCCTCCACTTT. Translation gives CASSQDTINSPLHF.

The chain uses TRBV7-2 and TRBJ2-2; 8 bases agree with TRBD2. Germline-derived CDR1 and CDR2 are SGHTA and FQGNSA. The CDR3 runs to 16 residues. J gave up 5 bases and V 5 bases, and 10 bases lay outside the gene matches. The CDR3 DNA reads TGTGCCAGCAGCCAATGGAGCGGGAGCAGGACCGGGGAGCTGTTTTTT. It yields the protein CASSQWSGSRTGELFF.

This clonotype was detected only a few times. This sequence joins TRBV5-1 and TRBJ1-2; D is unresolved. The CDR3 is 14 amino acids. Germline V lookup: CDR1 SGHRS, CDR2 YFSETQ. V was trimmed by 3 bases and J by 2 bases, leaving 11 bases between them. CDR3: CASSSTGANYGYTF. Written as DNA, the CDR3 is TGCGCCAGCAGCTCCACGGGCGCAAACTATGGCTACACCTTC.

The chain has TRBV24-1 and TRBJ2-3; D not certain. CDR1 and CDR2 from the germline V gene are KGHDR and SFDVKD. Deletions cut 9 bases from V and 5 bases from J, with 14 bases between. The CDR3 runs 13 residues. The CDR3 reads CATAHAVQDTQYF. The CDR3 nucleotides are TGTGCCACCGCCCACGCAGTTCAAGATACGCAGTATTTT.

This chain connects TRBV12-3 or TRBV12-4 to TRBJ2-3, with 11 bases aligning to TRBD2. This CDR3 contains 20 residues. V was clipped by 6 bases and J by 1 base; unmatched bases: 18. CDR3 DNA: TGTGCCAGCAGACGCCATGCTCTAGCGGGGGGAATATGGGGCACAGATACGCAGTATTTT. Translation: CASRRHALAGGIWGTDTQYF.

J is TRBJ2-1 and V is TRBV5-6; 14 nucleotides agree with TRBD2. The CDR3 covers 17 residues. With V trimmed by 4 bases and J by 6 bases, 9 bases remained unmatched. In germline, CDR1 is SGHDT, CDR2 YYEEEE. This CDR3 reads CASSPRRLAGGLNEQFF. The CDR3 DNA reads TGTGCCAGCAGCCCCAGGAGACTAGCGGGGGGGCTCAATGAGCAGTTCTTC.

The DNA for the CDR3 is TGTGCCAGCAGTTACGGGCAGAAACTGTTTTTT. This sequence encodes CASSYGQKLFF. This chain uses TRBV6-5 with TRBJ1-4; D is undetermined. There are 11 residues in the CDR3. V dropped 2 bases and J dropped 11 bases, with 6 bases sitting between them. The germline CDR1 and CDR2 sequences are MNHEY and SVGAGI.

V is TRBV15 and J is TRBJ1-5; 11 positions agree with TRBD1. The length of the CDR3 is 19 residues. V lost 0 bases, J lost 5 bases, and 12 bases stayed unmatched. Germline V gives CDR1 LNHNV, CDR2 YYDKDF (reference sequence). The chain's CDR3 is CATSRDPRPGTGGDQPQHF. CDR3 bases: TGTGCCACCAGCAGAGATCCCCGCCCCGGGACAGGGGGGGATCAGCCCCAGCATTTT. Based on the CDR3 plus reference TRBV15 and TRBJ1-5, the full variable domain is DAMVIQNPRYQVTQFGKPVTLSCSQTLNHNVMYWYQQKSSQAPKLLFHYYDKDFNNEADTPDNFQSRRPNTSFCFLDIRSPGLGDTAMYLCATSRDPRPGTGGDQPQHFGDGTRLSIL.

The chain joins TRBV6-6 to TRBJ2-7; 10 bases match TRBD2. Germline trimming cut 4 bases from V and 4 bases from J; bases unmatched to any gene: 10. The CDR3 spans 16 residues. Germline CDR1 and CDR2: MNHNY and SVGAGI (reference sequence). CDR3 in amino acids: CASSSRHSGGRYEQYF. CDR3 nucleotides: TGTGCCAGCAGTTCGAGACATAGCGGGGGGAGATACGAGCAGTACTTC.